The 30 T cell receptor beta chains below all came from one sample that was sequenced in a study of T cells in Graves' hyperthyroidism and ophthalmopathy. It was RNA transcripts that yielded the amplified TCR beta CDR3 regions. During a first-round RT-PCR of the TCR CDR3, the HTBI primer set was used. MiXCR, run by TCRdb on the multiplex PCR reads, gives a single entry per CDR3 protein. This sample carries hundreds of thousands of distinct CDR3 sequences, around 13% of them seen once, and the ten largest clones take 9.2%. The sequenced material came from blood. Every receptor here comes from a woman younger than 35 with Graves' hyperthyroidism.

V and J are TRBV5-1 and TRBJ1-1; the match to TRBD1 covers 7 bases. CDR1 is SGHRS, CDR2 YFSETQ, per germline. The CDR3 has 16 amino acids. J lost 5 bases, V lost 0 bases, and 10 bases had no gene match. The CDR3, as DNA: TGCGCCAGCAGCTTGGGACAGGGTGGGTTAGGAACTGAAGCTTTCTTT. It specifies CASSLGQGGLGTEAFF.

The J gene is TRBJ2-1, the V gene TRBV5-1; tentative D call: TRBD1 (5 bases). Trimming shortened V by 7 bases and J by 0 bases, and 11 bases separated the two germline ends. This CDR3 region has 14 residues. CDR1 is SGHRS, CDR2 YFSETQ, per germline. The CDR3 is CASGQGDSYNEQFF. The CDR3 region has the DNA TGCGCCAGCGGCCAAGGGGACTCCTACAATGAGCAGTTCTTC.

This clonotype was detected only a few times. The CDR3 DNA follows: TGTGCCAGCAGCAAGACAGATAGCTATGGCTACACCTTC. This gives the protein CASSKTDSYGYTF. The rearrangement uses TRBV6-1 and TRBJ1-2; TRBD1 is a possible D gene (5 bases). The CDR3 spans 13 residues. The germline V and J ends were trimmed by 6 bases and 4 bases, with 12 bases remaining between them. The germline gives CDR1 MNHNS, CDR2 SASEGT.

This clonotype has a count of ten or more. V is TRBV27 and J is TRBJ2-1; TRBD2 is a possible D gene (7 bases). Trimming left V 6 bases short and J 9 bases short, with 24 bases between. Germline CDR1 is MNHEY and CDR2 is SMNVEV (reference sequence). There are 16 residues in the CDR3. The CDR3 DNA is TGTGCCAGCAGCTGGGGGGGGGGGCGCGGTCGGTTTGAGCAGTTCTTC. This sequence encodes CASSWGGGRGRFEQFF.

This clonotype was seen many times. The V and J genes are TRBV27 and TRBJ2-2; 7 positions agree with TRBD2. The CDR3 covers 14 residues. V was clipped by 6 bases and J by 5 bases; unmatched bases: 6. Germline loops: CDR1 MNHEY, CDR2 SMNVEV (reference sequence). CDR3 coding DNA: TGTGCCAGCAGCGGAGCGGGGAAAACCGGGGAGCTGTTTTTT. Amino acids: CASSGAGKTGELFF.

This clonotype was seen ten or more times. This sequence joins TRBV20-1 and TRBJ2-7; TRBD1 agrees at 9 bases. The germline CDR1 and CDR2 sequences are DFQATT and SNEGSKA (reference sequence). The CDR3 length is 14 residues. With 5 bases clipped from V and 5 bases from J, the junction kept 10 bases outside the gene matches. CDR3 sequence reads: CSAASPGQGHEQYF. CDR3 nucleotides: TGCAGTGCTGCGTCTCCGGGACAGGGCCACGAGCAGTACTTC.

This clonotype was found many times. This chain uses TRBV28 with TRBJ2-7, with a tentative D call TRBD2 (5 bases). The V gene lost 3 bases and the J gene lost 2 bases, with 11 bases spanning the gap. Looked up from germline, CDR1 is MDHEN and CDR2 is SYDVKM. This CDR3 is built from 14 residues. CDR3 protein: CASSFIGDTYEQYF. The DNA for the CDR3 is TGTGCCAGCAGTTTCATCGGGGATACCTACGAGCAGTACTTC.

The V gene is TRBV20-1, the J gene TRBJ2-1; D is possibly TRBD1 or TRBD2 (6 bases each). The V gene's germline CDR1 is DFQATT and CDR2 SNEGSKA (reference sequence). V was trimmed by 0 bases and J by 15 bases, leaving 18 bases between them. The CDR3 runs 13 residues. Here the CDR3 DNA reads TGCAGTGCTAGAGAAAGGGGGGCCGTCAGCCCGTTCTTC. Its translation: CSARERGAVSPFF.

In this sample, this clonotype turned up a few times. V usage is TRBV5-1 and J usage is TRBJ2-7; D perhaps matches TRBD1 (6 bases). The V gene's germline CDR1 is SGHRS and CDR2 YFSETQ. The CDR3 runs to 13 residues. V shed 6 bases and J shed 4 bases, with 14 bases lying between them. CDR3 DNA sequence: TGCGCCAGCACCCCCGGTACAGGGTACGAGCAGTACTTC. This translates into CASTPGTGYEQYF. The full variable domain, rest sourced from reference TRBV5-1 and TRBJ2-7, is KAGVTQTPRYLIKTRGQQVTLSCSPISGHRSVSWYQQTPGQGLQFLFEYFSETQRNKGNFPGRFSGRQFSNSRSEMNVSTLELGDSALYLCASTPGTGYEQYFGPGTRLTVT.

This clonotype showed up many times. The chain employs TRBV3-1 and TRBJ1-2; 8 bases agree with TRBD1. The CDR3 is 14 residues long. Germline CDR1 is LGHDT and CDR2 is YNNKEL (reference sequence). Trimming took 4 bases from V and 7 from J; bases not matched to a gene: 8. The CDR3 region has the DNA TGTGCCAGCAGCCCACACGGACAGGGTATTGGCTACACCTTC. Its translation is CASSPHGQGIGYTF.

This clonotype was observed a few times. J is TRBJ1-5 and V is TRBV6-1, with D possibly being TRBD1 (5 bases). Germline V gene lookup returns CDR1 MNHNS and CDR2 SASEGT. V gave up 6 bases and J gave up 4 bases, with 16 bases separating them. The CDR3 spans 15 residues. CDR3 sequence: CASSSQPSGNQPQHF. The CDR3 region has the DNA TGTGCCAGCAGCTCCCAACCTTCAGGGAATCAGCCCCAGCATTTT.

This clonotype was observed many times. The CDR3 loop reads CASSPSGPTDTQYF. The CDR3 DNA reads as TGTGCCAGCTCACCATCCGGCCCAACAGATACGCAGTATTTT. The gene calls are TRBV18 and TRBJ2-3; unclear D gene. This CDR3 spans 14 amino acids. Germline-derived CDR1 and CDR2 are KGHSH and LQKENI. With 2 bases removed from V and 3 bases from J, the gap between germline ends came to 9 bases.

This clonotype was seen ten or more times. This chain joins TRBV2 and TRBJ1-2; D may be TRBD1 (5 bases). Trimming shortened V by 2 bases and J by 4 bases, and 17 bases separated the two germline ends. Germline V gene sequence: CDR1 SNHLY, CDR2 FYNNEI. The CDR3 spans 16 residues. The CDR3 DNA follows: TGTGCCAGCAGTGAAAGGACTCAGGGATCTTCCTATGGCTACACCTTC. Translation: CASSERTQGSSYGYTF.

This clonotype has a count of ten or more. This chain connects TRBV7-9 to TRBJ2-7, with 7 bases matching TRBD2. Germline assignment: CDR1 SEHNR and CDR2 FQNEAQ (reference sequence). The J segment lost 3 bases and the V segment lost 1 base, leaving 9 bases of the junction unmatched. CDR3 size: 16 residues. DNA for the CDR3: TGTGCCAGCAGCTTAGTTAAGATCGGCGGGGGCTACGAGCAGTACTTC. Protein sequence: CASSLVKIGGGYEQYF.

The chain links TRBV9 to TRBJ2-7, with D perhaps matching TRBD2 (5 bases). The germline V gene has CDR1 SGDLS and CDR2 YYNGEE. The CDR3 consists of 14 residues. Trimming cost V 0 bases and J 2 bases, with 9 bases left between them. The CDR3 reads CASSVGGSTYEQYF. CDR3 coding DNA: TGTGCCAGCAGCGTAGGCGGGTCCACCTACGAGCAGTACTTC.

This clonotype came up a few times. With a much larger clone just one base away, this may be a read error. The CDR3 region is CSARDGGNQPQHF. The CDR3 DNA sequence: TGCAGTGCTAGAGATGGAGGCAATCAGCCCCAGCATTTT. V gene TRBV20-1 combines with J gene TRBJ1-5; D unresolved. Trimming removed 0 bases from V and 2 bases from J, with 5 bases in between. The CDR3 sequence is 13 residues long. From germline, CDR1 is DFQATT and CDR2 SNEGSKA (reference sequence).

The V and J genes are TRBV9 and TRBJ1-6; D perhaps matches TRBD1 (6 bases). The V and J ends lost 4 bases and 7 bases respectively, with 18 bases between them. CDR3 size: 16 residues. Germline loops: CDR1 SGDLS, CDR2 YYNGEE. The CDR3 loop is CASSPGKGGRNSPLHF. The CDR3 DNA is TGTGCCAGCAGCCCCGGAAAGGGGGGGCGGAATTCACCCCTCCACTTT.

This clonotype was detected many times. The rearrangement joins TRBV2 to TRBJ2-1, with D possibly being TRBD1 (6 bases). This CDR3 spans 11 amino acids. In germline, CDR1 is SNHLY, CDR2 FYNNEI. The V and J ends lost 11 bases and 4 bases respectively, with 9 bases between them. The DNA for the CDR3 is TGTGCCGCCGGGACATACAATGAGCAGTTCTTC. Translated, it gives CAAGTYNEQFF.

This clonotype was counted ten times or more. The chain employs TRBV28 and TRBJ2-5; 7 bases are shared with TRBD2. Germline V gene lookup returns CDR1 MDHEN and CDR2 SYDVKM. The CDR3 covers 15 residues. With V trimmed by 3 bases and J by 1 base, 5 bases remained unmatched. The CDR3 sequence is CASSLGGGFQETQYF. The DNA for the CDR3 is TGTGCCAGCAGTTTGGGGGGGGGGTTCCAAGAGACCCAGTACTTC.

The rearrangement links TRBV10-3 to TRBJ2-7; perhaps TRBD1 as D (6 bases). This CDR3 region has 14 residues. Germline CDR1 ENHRY, CDR2 SYGVKD. Deletions cut 10 bases from V and 4 bases from J, with 20 bases between. The CDR3 DNA is TGTGCCAGCTCACCGGGACATGGTCTGTACGAGCAGTACTTC. Residues: CASSPGHGLYEQYF.

This chain links TRBV4-3 with TRBJ2-1, with TRBD2 matching over 13 bases. The J segment lost 8 bases and the V segment lost 0 bases, leaving 10 bases of the junction unmatched. The CDR3 is 18 amino acids. Germline assignment: CDR1 LGHNA and CDR2 YSLEER. The CDR3 nucleotides read TGCGCCAGCAGCCAAGATTGGTCCGGGACTAGCGGGATTTATGAGCAGTTCTTC. Its translation is CASSQDWSGTSGIYEQFF.

This clonotype has ten or more counts. The rearrangement uses TRBV7-8 and TRBJ1-2, with 7 nucleotides matching TRBD1. With 4 bases clipped from V and 5 bases from J, the junction kept 10 bases outside the gene matches. The CDR3 has 15 amino acids. Per the germline V gene, CDR1 is SGHVS and CDR2 is FQNEAQ. CDR3: CASSSQKGTDYGYTF. The CDR3 DNA follows: TGTGCCAGCAGCTCACAGAAGGGGACAGATTATGGCTACACCTTC.

This clonotype was detected ten times or more. CDR3 coding DNA: TGTGCCAGCAGACAGCCCCTAGCGTGGGGAACCTACAATGAGCAGTTCTTC. Its protein product is CASRQPLAWGTYNEQFF. V usage is TRBV7-9 and J usage is TRBJ2-1; tentative D call: TRBD2 (6 bases). The V gene lost 6 bases and the J gene lost 2 bases, with 20 bases spanning the gap. Looked up from germline, CDR1 is SEHNR and CDR2 is FQNEAQ (reference sequence). The CDR3 is 17 amino acids.

This clonotype has at least ten counts. This chain links TRBV6-1 with TRBJ1-1; D call uncertain. Germline values: CDR1 MNHNS, CDR2 SASEGT. The V end was cut by 7 bases, the J end by 0 bases, with 12 bases between. This CDR3 spans 14 amino acids. CDR3 sequence reads: CASMFGQMNTEAFF. The CDR3 bases are TGTGCCAGCATGTTCGGGCAGATGAACACTGAAGCTTTCTTT.

This clonotype came up many times. The CDR3 sequence: CSARPWTDEAFF. The CDR3 coding sequence is TGCAGTGCTAGACCATGGACAGATGAAGCTTTCTTT. This chain links TRBV20-1 with TRBJ1-1, with D tentatively TRBD1 (6 bases). Trimming stripped 2 bases from V and 7 bases from J, with 11 bases between. Germline V gene sequence: CDR1 DFQATT, CDR2 SNEGSKA (reference sequence). This CDR3 is built from 12 residues.

Ten or more counts support this clonotype. The chain links TRBV28 to TRBJ1-6, with TRBD1 matching over 7 bases. The CDR3 has 15 residues. The J segment lost 5 bases and the V segment lost 7 bases, leaving 8 bases of the junction unmatched. CDR1 is MDHEN, CDR2 SYDVKM, per germline. The CDR3 protein is CASITYRGDNSPLHF. CDR3 nucleotide sequence: TGTGCCAGCATCACCTACAGGGGCGATAATTCACCCCTCCACTTT.

This clonotype came up many times. The rearrangement links TRBV7-2 to TRBJ2-3, with 10 bases fitting TRBD1. Germline V CDR1 and CDR2: SGHTA, FQGNSA. After removal of 1 base from V and 6 bases from J, the junction contained 7 bases not matched to a gene. This CDR3 is built from 16 residues. The CDR3 nucleotides are TGTGCCAGCAGCTTAGGGGGACAGGGGACGGGCGATACGCAGTATTTT. This encodes CASSLGGQGTGDTQYF.

This clonotype occurred a few times. This may stem from a read error, because a much larger clone lies one nucleotide away. This chain uses TRBV2 with TRBJ2-3; a weak D match, TRBD1 (6 bases). In germline, CDR1 is SNHLY, CDR2 FYNNEI. The CDR3 is 15 residues long. Trimming stripped 4 bases from V and 4 bases from J, with 15 bases between. This CDR3 is CASSGDMVFPDTQYF. The CDR3 DNA is TGTGCCAGCAGTGGGGACATGGTATTCCCAGATACGCAGTATTTT.

This clonotype was counted many times. The rearrangement uses TRBV6-4 and TRBJ1-1; 7 bases map to TRBD1. CDR3 length equals 14 residues. V shed 6 bases and J 5 bases; nucleotides not matched to a gene: 9. Per the germline V gene, CDR1 is MRHNA and CDR2 is SNTAGT. The CDR3 sequence: CASRPRQGWTEAFF. The DNA of the CDR3 is TGTGCCAGCAGACCAAGACAGGGTTGGACTGAAGCTTTCTTT.

This clonotype has at least ten counts. The chain uses TRBV6-6 and TRBJ1-1; D is undetermined. V lost 0 bases, J lost 1 base, and 9 bases lay in between. Germline V gives CDR1 MNHNY, CDR2 SVGAGI (reference sequence). The CDR3 spans 15 residues. The CDR3 sequence is CASSYSRQANTEAFF. CDR3 nucleotides: TGTGCCAGCAGTTACTCACGGCAGGCGAACACTGAAGCTTTCTTT.